This T cell receptor (beta chain) was captured in a study of T cells expressing NK-cell markers. Study-wide background: Sorted CD3+CD56-NKG2C+, CD3+CD56+NKG2C- and CD3+CD56+NKG2C+ T cells were the source of the TCR beta repertoires. Among the eight sequenced donors, seven tested HCMV-seropositive and one tested seronegative. General study findings and limits: Over 5 donors carried dominant NKG2C+ clonotypes that made up about 1.0-7.0% of their CD8+ T cells. Several donors' CD3+CD56-NKG2C+ cells were dominated by the same clonotypes.

Germline values: CDR1 SGHRS, CDR2 YFSETQ. The CDR3 contains 15 residues. TCRdb re-called the 5' RACE reads, yielding one record per CDR3 amino acid sequence without DNA. The table lists about 460,000 distinct CDR3 sequences. Worth noting for this clonotype: The antigen is not known.

The clonotype comes from a woman in her fifties or sixties in good health. Sequences were obtained from blood T cells: a sorted CD56 or NKG2C T cell subset, CD4+ or CD8+ T cells, or bulk PBMC T cells (not recorded which). The rearrangement uses TRBV5-1 and TRBJ1-5; with no DNA, the TCRdb D assignment of TRBD1 cannot be verified. CDR3 in amino acids: CASSLGLGGNQPQHF. The complete variable domain, with remaining parts taken from reference TRBV5-1 and TRBJ1-5, reads KAGVTQTPRYLIKTRGQQVTLSCSPISGHRSVSWYQQTPGQGLQFLFEYFSETQRNKGNFPGRFSGRQFSNSRSEMNVSTLELGDSALYLCASSLGLGGNQPQHFGDGTRLSIL.